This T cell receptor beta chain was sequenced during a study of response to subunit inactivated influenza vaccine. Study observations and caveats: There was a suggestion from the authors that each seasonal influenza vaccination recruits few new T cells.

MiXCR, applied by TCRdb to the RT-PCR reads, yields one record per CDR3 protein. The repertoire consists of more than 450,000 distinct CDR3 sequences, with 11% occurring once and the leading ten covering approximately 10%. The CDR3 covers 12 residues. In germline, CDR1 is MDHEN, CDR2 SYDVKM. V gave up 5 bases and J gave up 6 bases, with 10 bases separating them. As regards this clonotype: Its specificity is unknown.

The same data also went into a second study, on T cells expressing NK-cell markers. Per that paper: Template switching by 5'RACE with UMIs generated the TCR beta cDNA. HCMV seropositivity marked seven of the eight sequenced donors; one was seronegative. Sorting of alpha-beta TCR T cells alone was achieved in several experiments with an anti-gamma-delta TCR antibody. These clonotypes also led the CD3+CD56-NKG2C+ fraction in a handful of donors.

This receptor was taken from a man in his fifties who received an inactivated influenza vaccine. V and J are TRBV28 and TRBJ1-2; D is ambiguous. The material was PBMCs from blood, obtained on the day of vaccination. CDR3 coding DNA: TGTGCCAGCAGTCCCCTCGCGGATGGCTACACCTTC. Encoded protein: CASSPLADGYTF.